This entry is about one T cell receptor (beta chain). This clonotype has at least ten counts. Its antigen remains undetermined. The input lacks base qualities; no much larger clone sits a single base away. The TCR beta CDR3 regions were amplified from RNA transcripts. The first round of RT-PCR for the TCR CDR3 was performed with the HTBI primer set and the Qiagen OneStep RT-PCR kit. The libraries were constructed in a second round of multiplex PCR and then size-selected and purified. The libraries were sequenced on an Illumina HiSeq2000 using paired-end 100 bp reads. Processing in the source paper ran as follows. SOAPnuke was used to process the raw data, removing reads that contained adapters or uncalled bases, had a mean Phred below 15, or lacked an exact match to the constant primer or identifier. COPE v1.2.5 was used to merge the high-quality paired reads, and each unique nucleotide sequence was defined as a clonotype. MiTCR v1.1 was used to align clonotypes to the IMGT TRBV, TRBD and TRBJ reference segments. Analysis was restricted to V-J combinations with a frequency above 0.0001, which covered about 99% of repertoires. A TCS score was defined as the ratio of F50 (clonal expansion) to E x V (chaos), with BLOSUM62-based TCRdist applied between CDR3 peptides within each V-J. Welch's t-statistics and random forest reduced roughly 540 V-J features to roughly 13, which were used in a naive Bayes classifier (R e1071). TCRdb reanalyzed the raw reads on its own, using fastp at Q25 for trimming and MiXCR for clone calling, and kept in-frame beta chains. Rows with a matching CDR3 protein are joined into one entry that keeps the most common DNA and genes. It is TCRdb's table, rather than the study itself, that gives the V and J calls and clone size. Within this sample are around 99,000 distinct CDR3 sequences, with 15% to 20% of them counted one time only. The top ten clonotypes cover roughly 40% of the sample.

The CDR3, cysteine through phenylalanine, is 13 amino acids long. The entry retains the CDR3 DNA only, 39 bases that are in frame from base 1. V loses 6 bases of germline sequence and J loses 2 bases, and the interval between the two ends is 9 bases. CDR1 is given as MNHEY and CDR2 as SMNVEV, both from the germline V gene (reference sequence). The sample originates from a study of T cells in Graves' hyperthyroidism and ophthalmopathy (dated by TCRdb to between 2018 and 2021). Context from the whole study: Peripheral blood samples were taken at initial diagnosis, before any treatment was given. To identify distinguishing TCR V-J signatures, a discovery cohort of some 99 patients was used, comprising 43 with Graves' ophthalmopathy and some 57 with stable Graves' hyperthyroidism. Prospective prediction of ophthalmopathy was tested in an independent validation cohort of approximately 19 hyperthyroidism patients and 15 to 17 patients who later progressed to ophthalmopathy. The 100 or so discovery patients were divided at random into training and test sets in a 7:3 ratio. In more than five Graves' hyperthyroidism patients, the study also compared T-cell repertoires from thyroid tissue with T-cell repertoires from blood. Following sampling, methimazole starting at 30 mg daily was given to hyperthyroidism patients, and high-dose intravenous methylprednisolone was given to ophthalmopathy patients. The paper reports TCR Vbeta CDR3 sequencing of over 120 peripheral blood samples: approximately 43 ophthalmopathy, under 80 hyperthyroidism and roughly 17 progressor patients.

A patient counted as having stable Graves' hyperthyroidism if no progression to ophthalmopathy occurred over 18 months of follow-up. Hyperthyroidism patients were newly diagnosed, had a disease duration of under 2 months, and were aged 18 to 65 years. Exclusion was applied to patients with uncontrolled infections, other autoimmune diseases, pregnancy or lactation. Diagnoses relied on clinical symptoms, serum thyroxine and TRAb, thyroid ultrasound and orbital computed tomography. PBMCs were separated from around 9.1 ml of fresh peripheral blood using Ficoll-Paque density gradient centrifugation. Trizol reagent was used to extract total RNA, and RNA quality was then checked on an Agilent 2100 Bioanalyzer. General study outcomes and caveats: During validation, the model predicted progression to ophthalmopathy a median of approximately six months ahead of onset, with 60% to 71% sensitivity and around 72% specificity. Ophthalmopathy was separated from stable hyperthyroidism by a 13 V-J signature model, with around 88% sensitivity and approximately 84% specificity obtained in cross-validation and 80%/75% obtained in testing. No statistical method was used to fix the sample size in advance, and group allocation was not hidden from the investigators. Most expanded thyroid clonotypes (frequency above 0.001) were also detected in blood, a finding suggesting that blood repertoires may reflect thyroid immune responses.

The chain couples TRBV27 to TRBJ2-3, with the D gene not clear enough to name. The TCR was taken from a woman in her forties or fifties with Graves' hyperthyroidism. The sequencing sample was made of blood. The nucleotide sequence reads TGTGCCAGCAGCACACCCCCCACAGATACGCAGTATTTT. Its translation is CASSTPPTDTQYF.